These T cell receptor beta chains were read from a single sample in a study of human T cells and chemical hapten exposure. TCRdb itself ran the RACE reads through MiXCR, one entry per CDR3 protein. The sample lists around 50,000 distinct CDR3 sequences; 9.5% to 10% were seen once. Specimen: whole blood, collected in connection with sensitization to the hapten diphenylcyclopropenone (DPC). The receptors here all came from a woman aged 45-65 years with alopecia areata. Some clones in this sample may be carry-over from other donors' samples. The CDR3 runs from the conserved cysteine through the conserved F or W. The D gene is left open where the match is weak. A clone size is listed for some rows: how often the clone was seen (once, few, many), or a class if it is expanded.

v_call,j_call,d_call,clone_size,cdr3_aa,cdr3_nt
TRBV11-2,TRBJ1-1,NA,many,CASSLSLGSLAENTEAFF,TGTGCCAGCAGCTTATCCTTGGGATCTCTGGCCGAAAACACTGAAGCTTTCTTT
TRBV10-1,TRBJ2-3,NA,NA,CASSDTQFADTQYF,TGCGCCAGCAGTGATACCCAGTTCGCAGATACGCAGTATTTT
TRBV18,TRBJ1-3,NA,NA,CASSPMDMSSGNTIYF,TGTGCCAGCTCCCCCATGGACATGAGCTCTGGAAACACCATATATTTT
TRBV11-2,TRBJ2-5,NA,many,CASSLSREETQYF,TGTGCCAGCAGCTTATCCCGGGAAGAGACCCAGTACTTC
TRBV7-6,TRBJ2-5,NA,few,CASSLYRGGETQYF,TGTGCCAGCAGCTTATACCGGGGCGGGGAGACCCAGTACTTC
TRBV20-1,TRBJ2-1,NA,NA,CSARSGNPYNEQFF,TGCAGTGCTAGATCCGGCAACCCCTACAATGAGCAGTTCTTC
TRBV27,TRBJ1-2,NA,many,CASNGYGYTF,TGTGCCAGCAATGGCTATGGCTACACCTTC
TRBV24-1,TRBJ1-2,NA,many,CATSKEDYGYTF,TGTGCCACCAGTAAGGAGGATTATGGCTACACCTTC
TRBV5-4,TRBJ2-2,NA,few,CASSQGGGMDTGELFF,TGTGCCAGCAGCCAAGGGGGTGGCATGGACACCGGGGAGCTGTTTTTT
TRBV7-9,TRBJ1-4,TRBD1,few,CASRHRGRENEKLFF,TGTGCCAGCAGGCACAGGGGCCGCGAGAATGAAAAACTGTTTTTT
TRBV12-3/TRBV12-4,TRBJ1-1,NA,many,CASSPREGMNTEAFF,TGTGCCAGCAGTCCACGAGAAGGGATGAACACTGAAGCTTTCTTT
TRBV3-1,TRBJ2-2,NA,few,CASSRKLAGGPNTGELFF,TGTGCCAGCAGTCGTAAACTTGCCGGGGGGCCCAACACCGGGGAGCTGTTTTTT
TRBV7-9,TRBJ2-7,TRBD2,few,CASSLRGLAGDHEQYF,TGTGCCAGCAGCTTGAGGGGACTAGCGGGGGACCACGAGCAGTACTTC
TRBV12-2,TRBJ1-5,NA,once,CTSRLGGIISNQPQHF,TGTACAAGTCGCTTGGGAGGGATTATTAGCAATCAGCCCCAGCATTTT
TRBV5-1,TRBJ2-2,NA,NA,CASRLGGSLTGELFF,TGCGCCAGCAGACTGGGCGGCAGCTTGACCGGGGAGCTGTTTTTT
TRBV13,TRBJ1-2,NA,NA,CASSLGGRNYGYTF,TGTGCCAGCAGCTTAGGCGGGAGGAACTATGGCTACACCTTC
TRBV6-2/TRBV6-3,TRBJ2-7,NA,many,CASSYFDEQYF,TGTGCCAGCAGTTACTTCGACGAGCAGTACTTC
TRBV7-6,TRBJ2-3,NA,NA,CASSGQFTDTQYF,TGTGCCAGCAGCGGACAGTTCACAGATACGCAGTATTTT
TRBV28,TRBJ2-2,NA,few,CASRQVAYGELFF,TGTGCCAGCAGGCAAGTCGCCTACGGGGAGCTGTTTTTT
TRBV9,TRBJ2-3,NA,NA,CASSVGVGVSTDTQYF,TGTGCCAGCAGCGTAGGTGTGGGGGTAAGCACAGATACGCAGTATTTT
TRBV7-9,TRBJ2-3,NA,many,CASIPGHLGGTDTQYF,TGTGCCAGCATCCCTGGACATCTAGGAGGTACAGATACGCAGTATTTT
TRBV20-1,TRBJ2-7,TRBD1,NA,CSAGGQGHSYEQYF,TGCAGTGCAGGGGGACAGGGACACTCCTACGAGCAGTACTTC
TRBV7-9,TRBJ2-3,TRBD2,NA,CASSSQPGLAGGRTDTQYF,TGTGCCAGCAGCTCACAGCCGGGACTAGCGGGGGGGCGCACAGATACGCAGTATTTT
TRBV19,TRBJ1-2,NA,many,CASSATANYGYTF,TGTGCCAGTAGTGCTACAGCTAACTATGGCTACACCTTC
TRBV2,TRBJ2-2,TRBD2,NA,CASSAMREFLTGELFF,TGTGCCAGCAGTGCAATGCGGGAGTTTCTCACCGGGGAGCTGTTTTTT
TRBV6-2/TRBV6-3,TRBJ1-5,NA,few,CASSYEGYSNQPQHF,TGTGCCAGCAGTTATGAAGGTTATAGCAATCAGCCCCAGCATTTT
TRBV6-2/TRBV6-3,TRBJ1-4,NA,NA,CASKGSGSATNEKLFF,TGTGCCAGCAAAGGATCCGGGAGTGCAACTAATGAAAAACTGTTTTTT
TRBV20-1,TRBJ1-5,TRBD1,few,CSARTGQYQPQHF,TGCAGTGCACGGACAGGCCAATATCAGCCCCAGCATTTT
TRBV9,TRBJ1-5,NA,many,CASSAGHAYSNQPQHF,TGTGCCAGCAGCGCCGGCCATGCATATAGCAATCAGCCCCAGCATTTT
TRBV12-3/TRBV12-4,TRBJ1-2,NA,NA,CASTPRVNRPYNYGYTF,TGTGCCAGTACACCCCGGGTTAACAGGCCGTATAACTATGGCTACACCTTC
TRBV20-1,TRBJ2-3,TRBD2,NA,CSARPLGLAGGQGPDTQYF,TGCAGTGCTAGACCCCTGGGACTAGCGGGAGGCCAAGGCCCAGATACGCAGTATTTT
TRBV20-1,TRBJ1-1,NA,few,CSPFRNTEAFF,TGCAGTCCTTTTAGGAACACTGAAGCTTTCTTT
TRBV27,TRBJ1-5,TRBD1,few,CASSFRREGAANQPQHF,TGTGCCAGCAGTTTCAGAAGGGAGGGGGCAGCAAATCAGCCCCAGCATTTT